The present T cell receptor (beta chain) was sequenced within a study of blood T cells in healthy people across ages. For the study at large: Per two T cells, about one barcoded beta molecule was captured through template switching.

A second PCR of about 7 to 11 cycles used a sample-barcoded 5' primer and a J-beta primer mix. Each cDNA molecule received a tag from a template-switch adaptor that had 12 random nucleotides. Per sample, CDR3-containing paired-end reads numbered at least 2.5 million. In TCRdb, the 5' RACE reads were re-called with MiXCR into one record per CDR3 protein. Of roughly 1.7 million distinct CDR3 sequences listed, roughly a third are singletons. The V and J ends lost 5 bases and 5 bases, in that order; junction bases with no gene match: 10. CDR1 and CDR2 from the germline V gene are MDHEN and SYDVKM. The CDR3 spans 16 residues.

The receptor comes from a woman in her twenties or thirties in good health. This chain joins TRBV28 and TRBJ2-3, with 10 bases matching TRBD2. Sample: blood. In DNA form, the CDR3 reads TGTGCCAGCAGTGCTGCCGGGACTAGCGTTGTAGATACGCAGTATTTT. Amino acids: CASSAAGTSVVDTQYF.